This TCR beta chain was recorded in a study of shared clonotypes between healthy human individuals. Germline CDR1 is SGDLS and CDR2 is YYNGEE. J was trimmed by 4 bases and V by 5 bases; bases with no gene match: 7. CDR3 size: 14 residues. Whole-study findings and limits: Non-shared clonotypes showed lower generation probabilities than clonotypes common to all four donors.

As regards this clone: The antigen remains unidentified.

Per the original methods: ImmunoSEQ gave junction-only sequences without quality scores, so filtering differed. Data came from immunoSEQ multiplex PCR; TCRdb stores just in-frame clones and leaves some out. V and J calls and clone size follow that table, whereas D and trimming were derived from the DNA. The top ten hold roughly 0.42% of the sample, which has some 1,600,000 clones, 95% to 99% seen once. A CD45RA+ naive subset and a CD45RA-negative memory subset were split from CD4+ cells. Sequencing was done on a sample of naive CD4+ T cells sorted from blood. As for subset: CD45RA+ positively selected. The TCR was taken from a man younger than 40 in good health. This chain joins TRBV9 and TRBJ2-5, with 8 bases aligning to TRBD2. CDR3 amino acids: CASSGLAPGETQYF. In DNA, the CDR3 is TGTGCCAGCAGTGGACTAGCTCCAGGAGAGACCCAGTACTTC.